This T cell receptor beta chain was recorded in a study of cytomegalovirus exposure and HLA in healthy donors. On the study more broadly: A later analysis reported the approximately 120 validation repertoires used the same platform as the 666 first-cohort repertoires. The study, taken as a whole, reports: Testing in vitro showed a few CMV-associated chains specific for CMV antigens. Rarity marked most TCR sequences, yet some public TCRs occurred in many donors.

With respect to this clone: Its antigen remains unknown. The same CDR3 can be traced to other DNA sequences in this sample.

Some clones are missing from TCRdb's copy, which holds only in-frame ones; the method was immunoSEQ multiplex PCR. The data contain about 130,000 clones, 85% to 90% of them singletons. The sequenced sample was PBMCs. This receptor was identified in a woman younger than 35 in good health and CMV-seronegative.

The CDR3 protein is CASGLGQNTDTQYF. Written as DNA, the CDR3 is TGTGCTAGTGGTTTGGGACAAAACACAGATACGCAGTATTTT. This sequence joins TRBV12-5 and TRBJ2-3; D is ambiguous. The CDR3 extends over 14 amino acids. In germline, CDR1 is LGHNT, CDR2 FRNRAP. Trimming shortened V by 1 base and J by 2 bases, and 7 bases separated the two germline ends.